A selection of T cell receptor beta chains follows, all from one sample in a study of T cells in Graves' hyperthyroidism and ophthalmopathy. TCRdb itself ran the multiplex PCR reads through MiXCR, one entry per CDR3 protein. The sample consists of a few hundred thousand distinct CDR3 sequences, 15% to 17% of them appearing once. Sequencing used blood. The origin of the receptors is a woman between 18 and 29 years old with Graves' hyperthyroidism. The CDR3 runs from the conserved cysteine through the conserved F or W. A D gene is named only where the DNA matches it firmly. Only some rows state a clone size, as once, few, many or a class for expanded clones.

clone size	V gene	D gene	J gene	CDR3 protein	CDR3 DNA
.	TRBV19	.	TRBJ1-4	CASRDSQYEKLFF	TGTGCCAGTCGAGACAGTCAGTATGAAAAACTGTTTTTT
many	TRBV6-5	TRBD2	TRBJ2-5	CASSYSLAGGPRETQYF	TGTGCCAGCAGTTACTCTCTAGCGGGAGGGCCCAGGGAGACCCAGTACTTC
many	TRBV20-1	.	TRBJ2-4	CSARDPTGPINIQYF	TGCAGTGCTAGAGATCCGACAGGCCCGATAAACATTCAGTACTTC
many	TRBV6-5	.	TRBJ1-1	CASSYDSLNTEAFF	TGTGCCAGCAGTTACGACAGTTTGAACACTGAAGCTTTCTTT
.	TRBV5-1	.	TRBJ1-2	CTSSFGDALNYGYTF	TGCACCAGCAGCTTTGGGGACGCATTGAACTATGGCTACACCTTC
many	TRBV10-3	.	TRBJ1-4	CAISESDRASEKLFF	TGTGCCATCAGTGAGTCGGATAGGGCCTCCGAAAAACTGTTTTTT
.	TRBV2	.	TRBJ2-7	CTSSPSRGRGSYEQYF	TGTACCAGCAGTCCATCCCGAGGCAGGGGCTCCTACGAGCAGTACTTC
few	TRBV4-1	TRBD1	TRBJ2-7	CASSRFWDSEQYF	TGCGCCAGCAGCCGATTCTGGGACAGCGAGCAGTACTTC
many	TRBV2	.	TRBJ1-4	CASSVEWGAGEKLFF	TGTGCCAGCAGTGTGGAGTGGGGGGCTGGAGAAAAACTGTTTTTT
many	TRBV6-5	.	TRBJ1-4	CASSYSKGELFF	TGTGCCAGCAGTTACTCGAAAGGGGAACTGTTTTTT
many	TRBV7-9	.	TRBJ1-2	CASSPVSPYYGYTF	TGTGCCAGCAGCCCCGTTTCTCCTTACTATGGCTACACCTTC
few	TRBV12-3/TRBV12-4	.	TRBJ1-1	CASSWGGGGAATRTEAFF	TGTGCCAGCAGTTGGGGGGGGGGGGGCGCGGCAACGCGCACTGAAGCTTTCTTT
.	TRBV7-3	.	TRBJ1-1	CASSLLFPQASRPPNTEAFF	TGTGCCAGCAGCTTACTATTCCCTCAAGCGTCGCGCCCGCCGAACACTGAAGCTTTCTTT
.	TRBV7-9	.	TRBJ2-7	CTSSPMGATYEQYF	TGTACCAGCAGCCCCATGGGCGCTACCTACGAGCAGTACTTC
many	TRBV28	TRBD2	TRBJ2-6	CASRREGPSGANVLTF	TGTGCCAGCAGGAGGGAGGGCCCCTCTGGGGCCAACGTCCTGACTTTC
many	TRBV2	.	TRBJ2-3	CASSVPKGTADTQYF	TGTGCCAGCAGTGTCCCCAAGGGCACGGCAGATACGCAGTATTTT
.	TRBV20-1	TRBD1	TRBJ2-5	CSARAGTGLQETQYF	TGCAGTGCTAGAGCCGGGACAGGCCTCCAAGAGACCCAGTACTTC
many	TRBV5-6	.	TRBJ2-7	CASSYTSSEQYF	TGTGCCAGCAGCTACACTAGTTCCGAGCAGTACTTC
many	TRBV4-1	.	TRBJ2-1	CASSHLPGEQFF	TGCGCCAGCAGCCATCTCCCGGGGGAGCAGTTCTTC
many	TRBV28	.	TRBJ2-5	CASSLSKWPPQTQYF	TGTGCCAGCAGTTTAAGCAAATGGCCCCCTCAGACCCAGTACTTC
many	TRBV7-3	TRBD1	TRBJ1-1	CASGTGGTEAFF	TGTGCCAGTGGGACAGGGGGCACTGAAGCTTTCTTT
few	TRBV5-1	TRBD2	TRBJ2-5	CASSLAAGGLQETQYF	TGCGCCAGCAGCTTGGCCGCGGGGGGCCTCCAAGAGACCCAGTACTTC
many	TRBV20-1	.	TRBJ2-5	CSARRETQYF	TGCAGTGCTAGAAGGGAGACCCAGTACTTC
many	TRBV27	TRBD1	TRBJ1-6	CASTRDRGDSPLHF	TGTGCCAGCACCCGGGACAGGGGTGATTCACCCCTCCACTTT
.	TRBV2	TRBD1	TRBJ2-1	CASLSGTGDFNEQFF	TGTGCCAGCCTTTCCGGGACAGGGGATTTCAATGAGCAGTTCTTC
.	TRBV28	.	TRBJ2-7	CASSLSLTDGGYEQYF	TGTGCCAGCAGTTTGTCCCTCACGGACGGGGGATACGAGCAGTACTTC
many	TRBV20-1	TRBD2	TRBJ2-3	CSASGTSGRSTDTQYF	TGCAGTGCTTCCGGGACTAGCGGGAGAAGCACAGATACGCAGTATTTT
many	TRBV3-1	.	TRBJ1-2	CASSQAGGDYGYTF	TGTGCCAGCAGCCAAGCCGGGGGGGACTATGGCTACACCTTC
few	TRBV27	.	TRBJ1-1	CASSLLTPRGTTEAFF	TGTGCCAGCAGTTTATTAACACCTCGAGGAACCACTGAAGCTTTCTTT
few	TRBV7-9	TRBD1	TRBJ1-2	CASTPGTGTFGYTF	TGTGCCAGCACACCAGGGACAGGGACATTCGGCTACACCTTC
many	TRBV10-3	.	TRBJ1-6	CAISDDSSSYNSPLHF	TGTGCCATCAGTGATGACAGCAGCTCCTATAATTCACCCCTCCACTTT
many	TRBV11-1	.	TRBJ2-1	CASSIGLGGTYEQFF	TGTGCCAGCAGCATAGGACTAGGGGGTACCTATGAGCAGTTCTTC
many	TRBV28	.	TRBJ1-4	CASTHQGLTNEKLFF	TGTGCCAGCACCCACCAGGGGTTAACTAATGAAAAACTGTTTTTT
many	TRBV7-9	.	TRBJ1-6	CASSLVAGRNNSPLHF	TGTGCCAGCAGCTTAGTCGCGGGACGGAATAATTCACCCCTCCACTTT
many	TRBV7-9	.	TRBJ1-5	CASSLSDSNQPQHF	TGTGCCAGCAGCTTATCCGATAGCAATCAGCCCCAGCATTTT
once	TRBV12-3/TRBV12-4	.	TRBJ2-7	CASRPTGRYEQYF	TGTGCCAGCAGACCAACAGGGCGCTACGAGCAGTACTTC
.	TRBV19	.	TRBJ2-6	CASSPRHSGANVLTF	TGTGCCAGTAGTCCCCGCCACTCTGGGGCCAACGTCCTGACTTTC
many	TRBV24-1	TRBD2	TRBJ2-1	CATSDFRSGGGYNEQFF	TGTGCCACCAGTGATTTTAGAAGCGGGGGGGGATACAATGAGCAGTTCTTC
many	TRBV11-2	.	TRBJ1-5	CASSLGGNVWNQPQHF	TGTGCCAGCAGCTTAGGGGGGAACGTTTGGAATCAGCCCCAGCATTTT
many	TRBV28	.	TRBJ1-3	CASSPWTASGNTIYF	TGTGCCAGCAGTCCTTGGACGGCTTCTGGAAACACCATATATTTT
.	TRBV5-6	.	TRBJ2-1	CASSLYGMTNNEQFF	TGTGCCAGCAGCTTATACGGGATGACAAACAATGAGCAGTTCTTC
many	TRBV27	.	TRBJ2-5	CASSLRSVETQYF	TGTGCCAGCAGTTTACGAAGTGTGGAGACCCAGTACTTC
many	TRBV6-1	TRBD2	TRBJ2-2	CASSSPRTSGSYGGELFF	TGTGCCAGCAGTTCACCCAGGACTAGCGGGTCCTATGGCGGGGAGCTGTTTTTT
many	TRBV12-3/TRBV12-4	.	TRBJ2-5	CASSLEETQYF	TGTGCCAGCAGTCTCGAGGAGACCCAGTACTTC
few	TRBV20-1	.	TRBJ2-3	CSVATSTDTQYF	TGCAGTGTCGCGACTTCTACAGATACGCAGTATTTT
.	TRBV6-1	.	TRBJ1-1	CASSESGVGTEAFF	TGTGCCAGCAGTGAGTCGGGGGTAGGGACTGAAGCCTTCTTT
many	TRBV12-3/TRBV12-4	TRBD1	TRBJ1-5	CASSWGQGKNQPQHF	TGTGCCAGCAGTTGGGGACAGGGGAAGAATCAGCCCCAGCATTTT
many	TRBV7-3	TRBD2	TRBJ2-3	CASSSGRGGWTDTQYF	TGTGCCAGCAGCTCCGGGAGGGGGGGCTGGACAGATACGCAGTATTTT